This T cell receptor (beta chain) was recorded in a study of blood T cells in healthy people across ages (dated by TCRdb to between 2014 and 2017). Study-wide context: In model experiments, template switching captured about one uniquely barcoded TCR beta cDNA molecule for every two T cells. Using deep sequencing normalized with unique cDNA molecular identifiers, the study measured how TCR beta repertoire diversity changes with age. Four age groups were formed from the donors: young (average approximately 17 years), middle-aged (just under 40), aged (around 68) and long-lived (around 80). The study analyzed two additional independent replicas of 1 million unique cDNA reads from the same blood draw for two donors, one aged 18 to 29 and one aged 80 or older. To avoid experimental bias, donors of different ages were randomly spread across the sequencing lanes. General conclusions and limits of the study: Conclusive comparison of naive and antigen-experienced compartments was prevented by the profiling of bulk unsorted PBMCs. The long-lived group showed more naive CD4+ T cells, fewer expanded clones and increased TCR diversity than the aged group, suggesting age selection. As age increased, observed TCR beta diversity per million T cells dropped in a roughly linear way, and a significant reduction was already evident by age 40. Estimates of total diversity based on one million sequenced T cells were regarded as lower bounds and as underestimates. A strong correlation was found between observed TCR beta diversity and the percentage of naive T cells measured by flow cytometry. Donor CMV infection status was unknown, potentially confounding age-related changes in expanded clonotypes.

Systemically healthy Caucasian individuals from Russia, roughly 40 in total and aged about 6 to 95 years, were included as donors. Approximately 11 milliliters of peripheral blood were drawn from each donor into EDTA-treated Vacutainer tubes. Ficoll-Paque density-gradient centrifugation was used to isolate PBMCs, with at least 7 million per sample. Trizol reagent was used to extract total RNA from the PBMCs, yielding at least 5 micrograms per sample. For every donor, an aliquot of PBMCs went through flow cytometry to measure the percentages of naive CD45RAhigh/CD27high T cells. V gives up 5 bases and J gives up 0 bases, and the segment between their germline ends measures 14 bases. The germline V gene (reference sequence) gives CDR1 as DFQATT and CDR2 as SNEGSKA. Counted from cysteine to phenylalanine, this CDR3 has 15 amino acids. Just the 45-base CDR3 DNA is kept, in frame starting at base 1. With respect to this clonotype: Its antigen has not been determined. Per-base quality was not reported, and no clone a single base away is much larger than it.

The method behind the library was 5' RACE. Sequencing was carried out with an Illumina HiSeq 2500. A second PCR of roughly 7 to 12 cycles was performed with a sample-barcoded 5' primer and a J-beta primer mix. A template-switch 5' adaptor carrying 12 random nucleotides introduced a unique molecular identifier onto each TCR beta cDNA molecule. Each sample yielded at least 2.5 million CDR3-containing paired-end reads. First-strand cDNA was synthesized from all RNA with the Mint cDNA synthesis kit, primed by a TRBC-specific oligonucleotide. Following uracil-DNA glycosylase treatment, a first 18-cycle PCR with universal primers M1SS and BC2_uni_R was performed on all cDNA. Under the source paper's analysis protocol: Each sample was normalized by randomly selecting 1 million high-quality reads, each carrying a distinct molecular identifier. Reads with shared molecular identifiers were discarded instead of being binned into consensus sequences. MiTCR, with a Q25 quality threshold and the strictest error-elimination algorithm, was used for CDR3 identification, clonotype clustering and error correction. Lower-bound total TCR beta diversity was estimated with a nonparametric unseen species model using Euler transformation. TCRdb reprocessing: public reads trimmed at Q25 with fastp, clones called with MiXCR, in-frame beta chains kept. A single entry per CDR3 protein holds the most common genes and DNA from its merged rows. In this record, the V and J calls reflect TCRdb's handling and not the investigators' own analysis. Within this sample are about 1.1 million distinct CDR3 sequences, with roughly two fifths of them counted one time only. The biggest ten clones account for around 13% of the sample.

The chain employs TRBV20-1 and TRBJ1-5, and perhaps TRBD1 as D gene, on 6 matching bases. This clonotype originated in a man aged 18 to 30 in good health. Sample: blood. This receptor has the CDR3 CSAYGGQYSNQPQHF. The DNA sequence is TGCAGTGCTTACGGCGGACAGTATAGCAATCAGCCCCAGCATTTT.